Here is one T cell receptor (beta chain) with its context. Its antigen is unknown. The CDR3 sequence is 15 residues long. Germline values: CDR1 SGHNT, CDR2 YYREEE (reference sequence). The V and J ends lost 1 base and 4 bases respectively, with 12 bases between them. These data come from a study of T cells in tumors after PD-1 blockade. Looking at the study overall: Prior checkpoint blockade, systemic immunosuppressant use, or anti-cancer therapy within 4 weeks excluded patients. Blood samples averaged 113,528 templates (range roughly 22,000-260,000) and roughly 39,000 unique clonotypes.

The data were produced by immunoSEQ multiplex PCR, yet TCRdb's version contains in-frame clones alone and is incomplete. Of tens of thousands of clones in the sample, over 70% were seen once. Study results and limitations: Some novel exhausted tumor clones appeared in pre-treatment blood, suggesting peripheral recruitment.

This sequence joins TRBV5-4 and TRBJ2-1; D tentatively fits TRBD1 or TRBD2 (5 bases each). Here the sequenced sample was PBMCs, taken before anti-PD-1 treatment. The TCR comes from a human donor with basal cell carcinoma. The CDR3 DNA follows: TGTGCCAGCAGCTTGAGGGACCGAGGGTACAATGAGCAGTTCTTC. Translation: CASSLRDRGYNEQFF.